These T cell receptor beta chains were read from a single sample in a study of early T cells in non-severe SARS-CoV-2 infection. MiXCR was run by TCRdb on the 5' RACE reads, yielding one entry per CDR3 protein. This table has about 36,000 distinct CDR3 sequences, roughly 9.7% appearing once. Sequenced sample: whole blood. The receptor source for this set is an adult who was a healthcare worker with PCR-confirmed SARS-CoV-2 infection or an uninfected control (not recorded which). CDR3s include the opening cysteine and the closing phenylalanine or tryptophan. The order of the fields is J gene, D gene, V gene, clone size, CDR3 DNA, CDR3 protein. A D gene is named only where the DNA matches it firmly. Clone size is given for some rows only: seen once, a few or many times, or a class if the clone is expanded.

j_gene: TRBJ1-2
d_gene: NA
v_gene: TRBV29-1
abundance: many
CDR3nt: TGCAGCGTTGGAGGATATAACTATGGCTACACCTTC
CDR3aa: CSVGGYNYGYTF

j_gene: TRBJ2-7
d_gene: TRBD1
v_gene: TRBV6-6
abundance: many
CDR3nt: TGTGCCAGCAGTTATACAGGGGGGTACGAGCAGTACTTC
CDR3aa: CASSYTGGYEQYF

j_gene: TRBJ2-7
d_gene: NA
v_gene: TRBV28
abundance: many
CDR3nt: TGTGCCAGCAGTTTACCCAGGGGTGCTACCTACGAGCAGTACTTC
CDR3aa: CASSLPRGATYEQYF

j_gene: TRBJ2-3
d_gene: NA
v_gene: TRBV11-2
abundance: many
CDR3nt: TGTGCCAGCAGCGTCGGGGATTCCACAGATACGCAGTATTTT
CDR3aa: CASSVGDSTDTQYF

j_gene: TRBJ2-7
d_gene: NA
v_gene: TRBV28
abundance: many
CDR3nt: TGTGCCAGCAGTTTGGGCAGAGCCTACGAGCAGTACTTC
CDR3aa: CASSLGRAYEQYF

j_gene: TRBJ2-7
d_gene: NA
v_gene: TRBV14
abundance: many
CDR3nt: TGTGCCAGCAGCCAAACCGGTACAGTGGGGTACGAGCAGTACTTC
CDR3aa: CASSQTGTVGYEQYF

j_gene: TRBJ2-5
d_gene: TRBD2
v_gene: TRBV20-1
abundance: many
CDR3nt: TGCAGTGCTTCCCTTGACGGGACTACCTGGGAGACCCAGTACTTC
CDR3aa: CSASLDGTTWETQYF

j_gene: TRBJ2-5
d_gene: NA
v_gene: TRBV12-3/TRBV12-4
abundance: many
CDR3nt: TGTGCCAGCAGTTTAATCCAAGAGACCCAGTACTTC
CDR3aa: CASSLIQETQYF

j_gene: TRBJ1-5
d_gene: TRBD1
v_gene: TRBV5-5
abundance: few
CDR3nt: TGTGCCAGCAGCCCGCTCGGAGGTGGACAGGGAGGCAATCAGCCCCAGCATTTT
CDR3aa: CASSPLGGGQGGNQPQHF

j_gene: TRBJ1-1
d_gene: TRBD1
v_gene: TRBV7-9
abundance: many
CDR3nt: TGTGCCAGCAGCTTAGCGCCGAGGACAGGGGATGGGATAACTTTCTTT
CDR3aa: CASSLAPRTGDGITFF

j_gene: TRBJ1-6
d_gene: TRBD1
v_gene: TRBV7-6
abundance: few
CDR3nt: TGTGCCAGCAGCTTAAGCGGTTGGGGACAGGGGGCGAATTCACCCCTCCACTTT
CDR3aa: CASSLSGWGQGANSPLHF

j_gene: TRBJ1-1
d_gene: NA
v_gene: TRBV10-2
abundance: many
CDR3nt: TGCGCCAGCAACCCGAACCGAGAGAACACTGAAGCTTTCTTT
CDR3aa: CASNPNRENTEAFF

j_gene: TRBJ2-1
d_gene: TRBD1
v_gene: TRBV6-4
abundance: many
CDR3nt: TGTGCCAGCAGCGCCGAGGGACAGGGTTCCCATGAGCAGTTCTTC
CDR3aa: CASSAEGQGSHEQFF

j_gene: TRBJ1-5
d_gene: NA
v_gene: TRBV2
abundance: many
CDR3nt: TGTGCCAGCAGTCGACAGATTAATCAGCCCCAGCATTTT
CDR3aa: CASSRQINQPQHF

j_gene: TRBJ1-2
d_gene: TRBD1
v_gene: TRBV6-2/TRBV6-3
abundance: many
CDR3nt: TGTGCCAGCAGTTACTCGACCGACAGGGGAAATGGCTACACCTTC
CDR3aa: CASSYSTDRGNGYTF

j_gene: TRBJ2-7
d_gene: TRBD1
v_gene: TRBV10-3
abundance: many
CDR3nt: TGTGCCATCCGCCGGGGGACAGGGGCTGACGAGCAGTACTTC
CDR3aa: CAIRRGTGADEQYF

j_gene: TRBJ1-6
d_gene: NA
v_gene: TRBV7-2
abundance: NA
CDR3nt: TGTGCCAGCAGCTTTGACGGAGATAATTCACCCCTCCACTTT
CDR3aa: CASSFDGDNSPLHF

j_gene: TRBJ2-6
d_gene: NA
v_gene: TRBV7-9
abundance: many
CDR3nt: TGTGCCAGCAGCTTATCCGTCGCTGGGGCCAACGTCCTGACTTTC
CDR3aa: CASSLSVAGANVLTF

j_gene: TRBJ1-2
d_gene: NA
v_gene: TRBV7-2
abundance: NA
CDR3nt: TGTGCCAGCAGTAGCTTGGGGGGGGCCAAGCAGGGGACCCATGGCTACACCTTC
CDR3aa: CASSSLGGAKQGTHGYTF

j_gene: TRBJ1-1
d_gene: NA
v_gene: TRBV29-1
abundance: many
CDR3nt: TGCAGCGTTAGGAGGGACTTTGCGGGCACTGAAGCTTTCTTT
CDR3aa: CSVRRDFAGTEAFF

j_gene: TRBJ2-1
d_gene: NA
v_gene: TRBV7-8
abundance: NA
CDR3nt: TGTGCCAGCAGCTTATTCACAGGCTCGTACAATGAGCAGTTCTTC
CDR3aa: CASSLFTGSYNEQFF

j_gene: TRBJ2-2
d_gene: NA
v_gene: TRBV2
abundance: NA
CDR3nt: TGTGCCAGCAACCCTTCGCCGTACAACACCGGGGAGCTGTTTTTT
CDR3aa: CASNPSPYNTGELFF

j_gene: TRBJ2-3
d_gene: TRBD2
v_gene: TRBV28
abundance: many
CDR3nt: TGTGCCGGATCGGGCGGGGGGAGCACAGATACGCAGTATTTT
CDR3aa: CAGSGGGSTDTQYF

j_gene: TRBJ2-5
d_gene: NA
v_gene: TRBV19
abundance: few
CDR3nt: TGTGCCAGTAGTCAACAGGGGATAGCGGGGTACCAAGAGACCCAGTACTTC
CDR3aa: CASSQQGIAGYQETQYF

j_gene: TRBJ1-1
d_gene: NA
v_gene: TRBV7-2
abundance: few
CDR3nt: TGTGCCAGCAGCTTCGTAGTGGGGCTCCGTATGAACACTGAAGCTTTCTTT
CDR3aa: CASSFVVGLRMNTEAFF

j_gene: TRBJ1-6
d_gene: NA
v_gene: TRBV20-1
abundance: many
CDR3nt: TGCAGTGCTAGTTCACCGGGATCCTATAATTCACCCCTCCACTTT
CDR3aa: CSASSPGSYNSPLHF

j_gene: TRBJ2-3
d_gene: NA
v_gene: TRBV19
abundance: many
CDR3nt: TGTGCCAGTAGTTCAACAGGGACTAGCACAGATACGCAGTATTTT
CDR3aa: CASSSTGTSTDTQYF

j_gene: TRBJ2-1
d_gene: NA
v_gene: TRBV7-2
abundance: once
CDR3nt: TGTGCCAGCAGCTTAGATAGTTTAAATGAGCAGTTCTTC
CDR3aa: CASSLDSLNEQFF

j_gene: TRBJ2-5
d_gene: TRBD2
v_gene: TRBV12-3/TRBV12-4
abundance: many
CDR3nt: TGTGCCAGCAGTTTCCGGGGGGAGACACAAGAGACCCAGTACTTC
CDR3aa: CASSFRGETQETQYF

j_gene: TRBJ2-7
d_gene: NA
v_gene: TRBV6-8
abundance: many
CDR3nt: TGTGCCAGCAAGGGGGACTCCTACGAGCAGTACTTC
CDR3aa: CASKGDSYEQYF

j_gene: TRBJ1-4
d_gene: TRBD1
v_gene: TRBV2
abundance: NA
CDR3nt: TGTGCCAGCAACTTGGCAGGGGGGAAGAAACTGTTTTTT
CDR3aa: CASNLAGGKKLFF

j_gene: TRBJ2-7
d_gene: NA
v_gene: TRBV20-1
abundance: NA
CDR3nt: TGCAGTGCTAGAGATTGGCGGGGTGGGCCCCGCGAACAGTACTTC
CDR3aa: CSARDWRGGPREQYF

j_gene: TRBJ1-6
d_gene: NA
v_gene: TRBV19
abundance: many
CDR3nt: TGTGCCAGTAGTACCCCAGGGGAGATCCTCCACTTT
CDR3aa: CASSTPGEILHF

j_gene: TRBJ2-7
d_gene: TRBD1
v_gene: TRBV6-1
abundance: many
CDR3nt: TGTGCCAGCAGTGAGCAACAGGGGCGCGAGCAGTACTTC
CDR3aa: CASSEQQGREQYF

j_gene: TRBJ1-2
d_gene: TRBD1
v_gene: TRBV9
abundance: NA
CDR3nt: TGTGCCAGCAGCCCAATCGGAGGGACAGGGTTTGATGGCTACACCTTC
CDR3aa: CASSPIGGTGFDGYTF

j_gene: TRBJ1-2
d_gene: NA
v_gene: TRBV7-2
abundance: many
CDR3nt: TGTGCCAGCAGCTTAAGAGGGGATCGGAGCCGCTACACCTTC
CDR3aa: CASSLRGDRSRYTF

j_gene: TRBJ2-3
d_gene: NA
v_gene: TRBV29-1
abundance: many
CDR3nt: TGCAGCGTCGGACATCTTGAGAATACGCAGTATTTT
CDR3aa: CSVGHLENTQYF

j_gene: TRBJ2-5
d_gene: NA
v_gene: TRBV7-9
abundance: NA
CDR3nt: TGTGCCAGCAGCTTGAGGGGACTGGAGACCCAGTACTTC
CDR3aa: CASSLRGLETQYF

j_gene: TRBJ2-2
d_gene: NA
v_gene: TRBV28
abundance: NA
CDR3nt: TGTGCCAGCAAGGGGGGGAGCTCGGACACCGGGGAGCTGTTTTTT
CDR3aa: CASKGGSSDTGELFF

j_gene: TRBJ1-2
d_gene: NA
v_gene: TRBV6-2/TRBV6-3
abundance: few
CDR3nt: TGTGCCAGCAGTTCACGGCGCTGGGACTATGGCTACACCTTC
CDR3aa: CASSSRRWDYGYTF

j_gene: TRBJ2-7
d_gene: NA
v_gene: TRBV6-2/TRBV6-3
abundance: many
CDR3nt: TGTGCCAGCAGTTGGGCGGGCTACGAGCAGTACTTC
CDR3aa: CASSWAGYEQYF

j_gene: TRBJ2-5
d_gene: NA
v_gene: TRBV7-2
abundance: NA
CDR3nt: TGTGCCAGCAGCGCAAGCACAGGAGGCGGGGAAGAGACCCAGTACTTC
CDR3aa: CASSASTGGGEETQYF

j_gene: TRBJ2-4
d_gene: NA
v_gene: TRBV29-1
abundance: NA
CDR3nt: TGCAGCGTTGGCCAGGGCCTAGCCAAAAACATTCAGTACTTC
CDR3aa: CSVGQGLAKNIQYF

j_gene: TRBJ2-3
d_gene: TRBD2
v_gene: TRBV6-1
abundance: NA
CDR3nt: TGTGCCAGCAGGGAAACTAGCGGGGGAGCAGATACGCAGTATTTT
CDR3aa: CASRETSGGADTQYF

j_gene: TRBJ2-2
d_gene: NA
v_gene: TRBV6-1
abundance: NA
CDR3nt: TGTGCCAGCTCCGCCGGGATCAACACCGGGGAGCTGTTTTTT
CDR3aa: CASSAGINTGELFF

j_gene: TRBJ2-3
d_gene: NA
v_gene: TRBV2
abundance: few
CDR3nt: TGTGCCAGCAGTGTACGTCAACCCCCAGATACGCAGTATTTT
CDR3aa: CASSVRQPPDTQYF

j_gene: TRBJ1-6
d_gene: TRBD1
v_gene: TRBV13
abundance: many
CDR3nt: TGTGCCAGCATGGGTCAGGGGGCGCTCGGTAATTCACCCCTCCACTTT
CDR3aa: CASMGQGALGNSPLHF

j_gene: TRBJ1-5
d_gene: TRBD1
v_gene: TRBV20-1
abundance: many
CDR3nt: TGCAGTGCTAGTAAAGGGACAGCCATCAATCAGCCCCAGCATTTT
CDR3aa: CSASKGTAINQPQHF